This T cell receptor (beta chain) was documented in a study of T cell therapy after organ transplantation. Study observations and caveats: Poor CD8+ T cell yield may explain few expansions in nonresponders. In nonresponders, large pretherapy expansions changed minimally after therapy.

Sequencing used immunoSEQ multiplex PCR; TCRdb keeps in-frame clones, though not all of them. The sample consists of 51,000 or so clones, roughly 93% of them appearing once. These transplant recipients had drug-resistant or recurrent cytomegalovirus infection. Germline values: CDR1 GTSNPN, CDR2 SVGIG (reference sequence). The length of the CDR3 is 15 residues. Trimming removed 2 bases at V and 3 bases at J, with 14 bases between. To note about this clone: The antigen is undetermined.

The TCR was taken from a human patient who had received a solid organ transplant and had CMV disease. The gene calls are TRBV30 and TRBJ2-1, with D possibly matching TRBD2 (6 bases). The sequences come from CD8+ T cells from blood, collected before autologous CMV-specific T cell therapy. The CDR3 DNA follows: TGTGCCTGGAGTTCGGACTACACGGGCTACAATGAGCAGTTCTTC. This sequence encodes CAWSSDYTGYNEQFF. The whole variable domain, remainder taken from reference TRBV30 and TRBJ2-1, is SQTIHQWPATLVQPVGSPLSLECTVEGTSNPNLYWYRQAAGRGLQLLFYSVGIGQISSEVPQNLSASRPQDRQFILSSKKLLLSDSGFYLCAWSSDYTGYNEQFFGPGTRLTVL.